The present T cell receptor beta chain was sequenced within a study of cytomegalovirus exposure and HLA in healthy donors (TCRdb year 2017). In the study overall: In an earlier analysis of roughly 500 of the donors, about 260 Gb of sequence data and 90 million to 120 million unique TCR beta sequences from approximately 180 million T cells were reported. Every discovery cohort repertoire had been produced on one sequencing platform. The aim of the study was to test whether cataloging public T cell receptors could identify signatures of past pathogen exposure. To predict cytomegalovirus infection status, the study combined high-throughput TCR immunosequencing, statistical association of individual TCRs with disease status, and machine learning. A separate validation cohort of 90 to 150 different subjects was used in addition to the roughly 640-subject first cohort. The study profiled the T cell repertoires of hundreds of subjects by immunosequencing and related them to cytomegalovirus serostatus. Among the roughly 400 genotyped donors, around 81% belonged to the genetic ancestry cluster associated with self-reported Caucasian donors. A later genetic analysis took genome-wide SNP genotypes for about 55% of the 666 donors and used that subset as a discovery cohort. A later analysis re-examined previously published TCR beta repertoires from more than 600 donors and added high-resolution HLA genotyping to investigate patterns of TCR occurrence. The number of typed donors differed by locus: about 620-640 for A, B, C, DRB1 and DQB1; 500 to 550 for DQA1; about 600 for DPA1; and about 450 for DPB1. Roughly 300 gigabases of sequencing data and around 85 million unique TCR sequences made up an early release that covered several hundred HLA-typed donors. Among around 400 genotyped donors of the cohort, an average of approximately 240,000 unique TCR beta nucleotide sequences were sequenced per donor, roughly a sixth of them non-productive. Class I and class II HLA loci were covered by the typing at four-digit resolution. Roughly 5 DR-DQ haplotypes were treated as single units for association and clustering because of strong linkage in the cohort. Donor age, sex, ethnicity and CMV serostatus were compiled together with the repertoire data. In the later analysis, no new phenotypic data were used to find candidate immune exposures; instead, reliance was placed on TCR beta sequences and their occurrence across donors. In an earlier analysis of a few hundred of the donors, high-throughput TCR beta sequencing was used to judge whether each TCR beta V gene segment behaved as functional or pseudogenic. What the research found in general, with its limitations: A further reported finding was that TCR beta sequences accurately predicted the HLA-A and HLA-B alleles for most subjects in the first cohort. The sequencing pipeline was judged likely to have produced a cluster of highly shared sequence variants as a technical artifact. Because the 87-base-pair reads could not distinguish some IMGT-functional V segments, including TRBV6-2 and TRBV6-3, those segments were excluded. The study listed 170 or so TCR beta chains as associated with cytomegalovirus. Across donors, most TCR sequences were observed very rarely, whereas some public TCRs were present in many individuals. In a later genetic analysis, fewer N-insertions in productive TCRs were reported among donors in an Asian-associated ancestry cluster than the 666-donor mean. In an earlier analysis of approximately 590 of the donors, most TCR beta V segments appeared in productive rearrangements about 87% or about 30% of the time, broadly matching IMGT annotations. Strong co-occurrence of HLA alleles, especially DR and DQ, made assigning TCR associations to individual alleles difficult. A later analysis found that TCR association rates varied across HLA loci, with DRB1 alleles showing the most associated TCRs and HLA-C alleles the fewest. Several of the top co-occurrence clusters appeared to be linked to parvovirus B19, influenza, CMV and Epstein-Barr virus, according to a later analysis. CMV serostatus was the only immune exposure information available for the cohort. Because HLA typing was missing for some donors at each locus, association tests included only the typed subset. In both the original and validation cohorts, the classifier was reported to diagnose cytomegalovirus status with high specificity and sensitivity. Because counts were too low, some 17 rarely observed V segments, including chromosome 9 orphons, were excluded from the earlier analysis of 587 of the donors. In vitro tests confirmed that a few of the cytomegalovirus-associated TCR beta chains recognize cytomegalovirus antigens. Presence/absence analyses assumed roughly uniform sequencing depth across donors, an assumption that may not hold. This cohort had only TCR beta chains sequenced, and the lack of alpha or paired-chain data limited which features could be detected. Linkage disequilibrium might explain the correlated functional status among segregating V segments, but an unknown experimental factor could not be ruled out. A later genetic analysis associated a missense DCLRE1C variant with V-gene and J-gene trimming of TCR beta chains, and an independent cohort replicated the association. A later analysis found that HLA-associated TCR beta chains were more clonally expanded and had lower generation probabilities than equally common non-associated chains. The authors suggested that the approach could potentially be generalized to other disease states and immunological phenotypes. Most CMV-associated TCR beta chains appeared to be HLA-restricted in a later analysis, and the HLA associations seemed to be driven largely by CMV exposure. At a false discovery rate of 0.05, a later analysis linked about 16,000 TCR beta sequences to specific HLA alleles.

The protocol used for the library was the immunoSEQ multiplex PCR assay. For the multiplex PCR, a mixture combining 60 forward primers for TCR Vbeta segments and 13 reverse primers for TCR Jbeta segments was used. The CDR3 region of rearranged TCR beta genes was amplified from genomic DNA by a multiplex PCR assay. The Illumina HiSeq System was used to sequence the amplified TCR beta libraries as 87-base-pair reads. The source study handled its data this way. Across the 500 to 750 repertoires, a later analysis counted tens of millions of unique TCR beta chains, 8.5 million to 12 million of which were shared by at least two donors. A nearest-neighbor algorithm error-corrected the raw reads and collapsed the reads into unique sequences, merging closely related sequences to remove PCR and sequencing errors. To assign V, D and J gene segments, CDR3 sequences were aligned to IMGT reference sequences. Each retained sequence needed at least a six-nucleotide match to both a V gene segment and a J gene segment. Rearrangements were called productive when the CDR3 lacked stop codons and stayed in frame with V and J; all others were non-productive. Following IMGT convention, CDR3 was defined as the stretch from the second conserved V-encoded cysteine to the conserved J-encoded phenylalanine. The earlier analysis of roughly 590 of the donors excluded sequences that lacked an unambiguous match to a single V gene segment. In an earlier analysis of some 590 of the donors, a V segment was called functional when productive rearrangements were above 56.7%, and segregating when the standard deviation between donors exceeded 5%. A statistical classification framework was built for diagnosing cytomegalovirus status from the catalog of TCR beta chain sequences. V and J gene assignment, in a later analysis, came from comparing TCR nucleotide sequences with IMGT/GENE-DB human TR gene sequences. A later analysis assigned CDR3 sequences and most-parsimonious VDJ recombination scenarios with the TCRdist pipeline. A later analysis defined each TCR beta chain by its CDR3 amino acid sequence plus V-gene family, and excluded reads lacking a unique V-gene family. To address suspected cross-contamination and a sequencing artifact, a later analysis removed 592 highly shared, low-generation-probability nucleotide sequences. A later analysis calculated a clonal expansion index for each public chain from normalized within-repertoire ranks of inferred template counts. Generation probabilities in a later analysis came from a VDJ recombination model fitted to out-of-frame rearrangements, and those results were checked against IGoR. In a later analysis, hypergeometric tests were used to score TCR-TCR, TCR-HLA and TCR-CMV co-occurrence, with a repertoire-size bias correction applied to TCR pairs. False discovery rates were estimated in a later analysis by permuting HLA or CMV assignments 20 times. A later analysis grouped co-occurring TCRs with DBSCAN, adding TCRdist sequence similarity when clustering within HLA-allele-positive subsets. Co-occurrence clustering excluded repertoires with fewer than 30,000 or more than 120,000 public chains, plus five with anomalous nucleotide sharing. TCRdb's version of the immuneACCESS table is confined to in-frame rearrangements and falls short of the full clone set. An unresolved V gene accounts for under half of the shortfall where checked; the remainder is of unknown origin. Clone size and the V and J calls come from that table; the DNA yielded D and trimming. This sample gives approximately 130,000 clones in total; roughly 84% of them show up just once. Clones ranked in the top ten supply roughly 1.7% of the sample.

Turning to this clone: Its antigen is currently not known. The record has no base qualities; no much larger clone is one base away.

The germline V end is reduced by 0 bases and the J end by 2 bases; junction bases left unmatched: 8. CDR1 and CDR2 are drawn from the germline V gene: MGHRA, YSYEKL. Measured from the cysteine to the phenylalanine, the CDR3 is 18 residues long. The only DNA kept is the CDR3, 54 bases in frame from the first base. The cohort comprised around 690 healthy bone marrow donors. All cohort members were sampled while nominally healthy, although unrecorded immune exposures were likely present. The donor was CMV seronegative and was included in the group of over 300 seronegative cohort members. Every donor gave a peripheral blood sample, and the peripheral blood mononuclear cells from that sample were used for TCR beta sequencing. The Qiagen DNeasy Blood Extraction Kit was used to extract genomic DNA from the blood cell samples.

Input material: PBMCs. The rearranged chain carries TRBV4-1 and TRBJ2-1, with TRBD2 matching 9 junction bases. This TCR was sampled from a boy younger than 18 in good health and CMV-seronegative. This receptor has the CDR3 CASSQDSLGLATYNEQFF. The DNA sequence is given as TGCGCCAGCAGCCAAGATAGTTTAGGACTAGCGACCTACAATGAGCAGTTCTTC.